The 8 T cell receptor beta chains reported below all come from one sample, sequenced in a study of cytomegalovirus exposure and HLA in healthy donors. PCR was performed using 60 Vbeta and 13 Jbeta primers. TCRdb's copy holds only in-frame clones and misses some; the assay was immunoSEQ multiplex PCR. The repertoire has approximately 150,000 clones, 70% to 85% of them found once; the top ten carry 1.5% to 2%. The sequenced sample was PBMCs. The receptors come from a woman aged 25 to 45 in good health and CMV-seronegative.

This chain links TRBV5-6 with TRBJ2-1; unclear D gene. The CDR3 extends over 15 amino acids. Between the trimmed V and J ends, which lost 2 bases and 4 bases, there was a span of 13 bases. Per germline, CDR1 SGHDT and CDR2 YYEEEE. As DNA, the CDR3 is TGTGCCAGCAGCTTAGCATGGAGAAATTACAATGAGCAGTTCTTC. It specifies CASSLAWRNYNEQFF.

CDR3 coding DNA: TGTGCCAGCAGCGTAGAAGGACTAGCGTTTGGCGAGCAGTACTTC. Its protein is CASSVEGLAFGEQYF. The chain joins TRBV9 to TRBJ2-7; 9 bases map to TRBD2. The CDR3 extends over 15 amino acids. Germline V gene lookup returns CDR1 SGDLS and CDR2 YYNGEE. V trimming: 0 bases; J trimming: 6 bases; junction bases outside the gene matches: 7.

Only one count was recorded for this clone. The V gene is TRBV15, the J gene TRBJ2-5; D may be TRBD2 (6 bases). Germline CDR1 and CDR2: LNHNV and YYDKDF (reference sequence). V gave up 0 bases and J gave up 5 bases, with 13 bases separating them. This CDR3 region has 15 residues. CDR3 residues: CATSRDPGDGETQYF. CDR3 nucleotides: TGTGCCACCAGCAGAGATCCGGGAGATGGGGAGACCCAGTACTTC.

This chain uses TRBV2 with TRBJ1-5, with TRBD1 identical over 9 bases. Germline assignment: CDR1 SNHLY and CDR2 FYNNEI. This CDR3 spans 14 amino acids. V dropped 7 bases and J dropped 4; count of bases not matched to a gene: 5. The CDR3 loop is CASTDRGANQPQHF. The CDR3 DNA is TGTGCCAGCACGGACAGGGGAGCTAATCAGCCCCAGCATTTT.

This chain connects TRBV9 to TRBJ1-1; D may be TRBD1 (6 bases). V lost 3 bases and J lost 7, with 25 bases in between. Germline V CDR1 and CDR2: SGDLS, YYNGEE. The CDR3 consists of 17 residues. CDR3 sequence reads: CASSARGGRAEYREAFF. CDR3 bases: TGTGCCAGCAGCGCCCGCGGGGGGCGGGCTGAATATCGTGAAGCTTTCTTT.

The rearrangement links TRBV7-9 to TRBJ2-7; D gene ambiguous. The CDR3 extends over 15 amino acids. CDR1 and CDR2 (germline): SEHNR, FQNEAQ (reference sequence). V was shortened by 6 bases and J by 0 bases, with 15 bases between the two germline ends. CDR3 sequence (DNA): TGTGCCAGCAGTCCTTTGCCCTGGAGCTCCTACGAGCAGTACTTC. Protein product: CASSPLPWSSYEQYF.

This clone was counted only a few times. The CDR3 DNA reads as TGTGCCAGCAGTGAAGCGAGTAGACAGCTCAGCACAGATACGCAGTATTTT. Translating it yields CASSEASRQLSTDTQYF. This sequence joins TRBV2 and TRBJ2-3; D might be TRBD1 (5 bases). Germline V CDR1 and CDR2: SNHLY, FYNNEI. The V end lost 0 bases, the J end lost 0 bases, and 13 bases lay between the germline ends. CDR3 length: 17 residues.

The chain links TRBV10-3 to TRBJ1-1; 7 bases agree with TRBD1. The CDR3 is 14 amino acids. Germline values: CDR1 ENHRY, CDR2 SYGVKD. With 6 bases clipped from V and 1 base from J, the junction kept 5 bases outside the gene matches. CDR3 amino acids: CAIRDRDRNTEAFF. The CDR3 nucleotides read TGTGCCATCAGGGACCGGGACAGGAACACTGAAGCTTTCTTT.